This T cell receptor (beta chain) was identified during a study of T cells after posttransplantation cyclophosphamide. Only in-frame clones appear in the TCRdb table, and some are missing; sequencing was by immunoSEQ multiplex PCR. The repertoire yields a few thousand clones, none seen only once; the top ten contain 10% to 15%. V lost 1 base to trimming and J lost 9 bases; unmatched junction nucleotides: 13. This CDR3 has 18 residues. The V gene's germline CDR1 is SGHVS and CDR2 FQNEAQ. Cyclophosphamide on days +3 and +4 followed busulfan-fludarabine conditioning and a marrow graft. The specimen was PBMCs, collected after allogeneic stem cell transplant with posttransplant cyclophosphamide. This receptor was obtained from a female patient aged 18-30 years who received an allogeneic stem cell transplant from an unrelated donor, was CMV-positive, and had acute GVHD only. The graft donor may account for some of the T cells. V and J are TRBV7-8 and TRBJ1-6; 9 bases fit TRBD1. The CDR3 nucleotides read TGTGCCAGCAGCTTAGTCCCGGGACAGGGTAGTTGGAGTTCACCCCTCCACTTT. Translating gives CASSLVPGQGSWSSPLHF. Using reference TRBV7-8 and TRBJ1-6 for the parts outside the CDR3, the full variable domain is GAGVSQSPRYKVAKRGQDVALRCDPISGHVSLFWYQQALGQGPEFLTYFQNEAQLDKSGLPSDRFFAERPEGSVSTLKIQRTQQEDSAVYLCASSLVPGQGSWSSPLHFGNGTRLTVT.